The 21 T cell receptor beta chains reported below all come from one sample, sequenced in a study of response to subunit inactivated influenza vaccine. Each CDR3 protein is one row after TCRdb ran MiXCR on the RT-PCR reads. The repertoire holds about 780,000 distinct CDR3 sequences, 18% seen once, with 11% in the top ten. Sequencing used PBMCs from blood, obtained 5 days after vaccination. Receptor source: a man aged 50-60 years who received an inactivated influenza vaccine.

In its sample, this clonotype was seen a few times. V gene TRBV20-1 combines with J gene TRBJ2-7; a possible D gene is TRBD1 (5 bases). With 0 bases removed from V and 3 bases from J, the gap between germline ends came to 12 bases. There are 14 residues in the CDR3. Germline loops: CDR1 DFQATT, CDR2 SNEGSKA (reference sequence). Here the CDR3 reads CSARDLTTGYEQYF. The CDR3 DNA reads as TGCAGTGCTAGAGATCTGACAACAGGCTACGAGCAGTACTTC.

This clonotype was found a few times. The rearrangement links TRBV6-5 to TRBJ1-1, with D possibly being TRBD1 (5 bases). Germline-derived CDR1 and CDR2 are MNHEY and SVGAGI. Trimming shortened V by 0 bases and J by 5 bases, and 13 bases separated the two germline ends. The CDR3 loop spans 15 amino acids. CDR3 coding DNA: TGTGCCAGCAGTTACTCGAAGGCCCCAGGGACTGAAGCTTTCTTT. Its protein is CASSYSKAPGTEAFF.

This clonotype was seen many times. The genes are TRBV29-1 and TRBJ2-1, with 8 positions matching TRBD2. The CDR3 spans 11 residues. V gave up 3 bases and J gave up 12 bases; unmatched junction bases: 4. From germline, CDR1 is SQVTM and CDR2 ANQGSEA. The CDR3 DNA follows: TGCAGCGTTGATTCTGCGGGAGGGCAGTTCTTC. This gives the protein CSVDSAGGQFF.

This clonotype was observed a handful of times. J is TRBJ1-2 and V is TRBV12-3 or TRBV12-4; no clear D. This CDR3 has 13 residues. Trimming cost V 5 bases and J 4 bases, with 11 bases left between them. CDR3 region: CASSPILRYGYTF. CDR3 DNA sequence: TGTGCCAGCAGTCCCATATTACGCTATGGCTACACCTTC.

The V call is TRBV3-1, the J call TRBJ2-7, with TRBD1 matching 7 bases. CDR3 size: 15 residues. The V and J ends lost 2 bases and 3 bases, in that order; junction bases with no gene match: 7. The germline gives CDR1 LGHDT, CDR2 YNNKEL (reference sequence). The DNA for the CDR3 is TGTGCCAGCAGCCAACGAAGACAGGGTCGCTACGAGCAGTACTTC. It is translated as CASSQRRQGRYEQYF.

The J gene is TRBJ2-3, the V gene TRBV20-1; D may be TRBD2 (6 bases). CDR1 and CDR2 from the germline V gene are DFQATT and SNEGSKA (reference sequence). V was cut by 5 bases and J by 0 bases, with 12 bases left in between. The CDR3 extends over 14 amino acids. The chain's CDR3 is CSARGGTSTDTQYF. The CDR3 coding sequence is TGCAGTGCTCGCGGCGGGACTAGCACAGATACGCAGTATTTT.

This clonotype was seen ten or more times. The rearrangement links TRBV7-2 to TRBJ2-5; D gene uncertain. V was clipped by 5 bases and J by 4 bases, with 14 bases between them. This CDR3 contains 14 residues. CDR1 SGHTA and CDR2 FQGNSA come from the germline V gene. The CDR3 DNA reads TGTGCCAGCAGCCCACAATACTTGGGAGAGACCCAGTACTTC. Translation: CASSPQYLGETQYF.

This clonotype was detected only a few times. J is TRBJ1-5 and V is TRBV6-2 or TRBV6-3, with 7 bases lining up with TRBD1. The CDR3 has 14 residues. J gave up 7 bases and V 6 bases, and 9 bases lay outside the gene matches. Germline values: CDR1 MNHEY, CDR2 SVGEGT. This CDR3 is CASSQTGFGQPQHF. CDR3 DNA: TGTGCCAGCAGCCAGACAGGGTTCGGACAGCCCCAGCATTTT.

The V gene is TRBV20-1, the J gene TRBJ2-1; 11 positions agree with TRBD1. Losses at the gene ends were 6 bases for V and 4 bases for J; bases not matched to a gene: 11. The CDR3 has 16 amino acids. Germline CDR1 DFQATT, CDR2 SNEGSKA (reference sequence). CDR3 residues: CSANNRDRGRYNEQFF. The DNA for the CDR3 is TGCAGTGCAAATAACCGGGACAGGGGGAGGTACAATGAGCAGTTCTTC.

The table lists this clonotype with a few counts. V is TRBV20-1 and J is TRBJ1-2, with TRBD1 identical over 8 bases. The CDR3 length is 14 residues. CDR1 is DFQATT and CDR2 is SNEGSKA in the germline V gene (reference sequence). J gave up 5 bases and V 4 bases, and 9 bases lay outside the gene matches. The CDR3 reads CSATRTGLGYGYTF. CDR3 DNA sequence: TGCAGTGCTACTAGGACAGGGCTCGGGTATGGCTACACCTTC.

At least ten counts were recorded for this clonotype. The gene calls are TRBV10-3 and TRBJ2-1; D remains unclear. CDR3 length equals 12 residues. V was pared by 0 bases and J by 9 bases, with 6 bases between. Germline loops: CDR1 ENHRY, CDR2 SYGVKD. The CDR3 nucleotides are TGTGCCATCAGTGAGTCGGTGGGTGAGCAGTTCTTC. Translation gives CAISESVGEQFF.

The rearrangement uses TRBV27 and TRBJ2-1; TRBD1 might be the D (6 bases). Trimming stripped 5 bases from V and 6 bases from J, with 20 bases between. This CDR3 region has 16 residues. Germline lookup yields CDR1 MNHEY and CDR2 SMNVEV (reference sequence). CDR3 region: CASSPAPGIGGNEQFF. The CDR3, as DNA: TGTGCCAGCAGTCCCGCGCCAGGGATAGGGGGCAATGAGCAGTTCTTC.

The chain combines TRBV6-4 with TRBJ2-4; 11 bases align to TRBD2. CDR3 length: 20 residues. V dropped 0 bases and J dropped 0; count of bases not matched to a gene: 10. CDR1 and CDR2 from the germline V gene are MRHNA and SNTAGT. The DNA for the CDR3 is TGTGCCAGCAGTGACTCCATAGCGGGGGGGCAACTCCTAGCCAAAAACATTCAGTACTTC. This codes for CASSDSIAGGQLLAKNIQYF.

The CDR3 sequence: CASSERNAADTQYF. The CDR3 DNA sequence: TGTGCCAGCAGTGAACGTAATGCGGCAGATACGCAGTATTTT. V usage is TRBV25-1 and J usage is TRBJ2-3; D unresolved. The germline gives CDR1 MGHDK, CDR2 SYGVNS. The CDR3 runs to 14 residues. V was trimmed by 2 bases and J by 4 bases, leaving 10 bases between them. Drawing the rest from reference TRBV25-1 and TRBJ2-3, the complete variable domain is EADIYQTPRYLVIGTGKKITLECSQTMGHDKMYWYQQDPGMELHLIHYSYGVNSTEKGDLSSESTVSRIRTEHFPLTLESARPSHTSQYLCASSERNAADTQYFGPGTRLTVL.

The chain couples TRBV7-2 to TRBJ2-7; 11 positions agree with TRBD1. CDR1 is SGHTA, CDR2 FQGNSA, per germline. The J segment lost 4 bases and the V segment lost 4 bases, leaving 6 bases of the junction unmatched. CDR3 size: 15 residues. The DNA for the CDR3 is TGTGCCAGCAGCTCTAGGACAGGGGGCGAATACGAGCAGTACTTC. Residues: CASSSRTGGEYEQYF.

The CDR3 spells CAISDRGTSGRMYEQFF. The CDR3 region has the DNA TGTGCCATCAGTGATAGGGGGACTAGCGGGAGGATGTATGAGCAGTTCTTC. V and J are TRBV10-3 and TRBJ2-1; 15 bases map to TRBD2. Trimming took 3 bases from V and 8 from J; bases not matched to a gene: 8. The CDR3 spans 17 residues. Germline V lookup: CDR1 ENHRY, CDR2 SYGVKD.

This clonotype was observed a handful of times. The chain joins TRBV6-1 to TRBJ1-1; possible D gene TRBD1, 6 bases. Germline-derived CDR1 and CDR2 are MNHNS and SASEGT. The CDR3 length is 14 residues. Trimming cost V 7 bases and J 0 bases, with 12 bases left between them. This CDR3 reads CASTKTGMNTEAFF. CDR3 DNA sequence: TGTGCCAGCACAAAGACAGGTATGAACACTGAAGCTTTCTTT.

The table lists this clonotype with a few counts. This chain connects TRBV12-3 or TRBV12-4 to TRBJ2-7; TRBD2 is a possible D gene (6 bases). The CDR3 runs to 13 residues. Trimming took off 3 bases at V and 7 bases at J, with 13 bases between the two ends. Written as DNA, the CDR3 is TGTGCCAGCAGTTTCCTATTTGGGGGGGAGCAGTACTTC. This encodes CASSFLFGGEQYF.

The CDR3 spells CASSQTGTGGRETQYF. The DNA for the CDR3 is TGTGCCAGCAGCCAGACCGGGACAGGGGGCCGAGAGACCCAGTACTTC. The chain couples TRBV4-2 to TRBJ2-5; 12 positions agree with TRBD1. The CDR3 length is 16 residues. CDR1 and CDR2 (germline): LGHNA, YNFKEQ. The V gene end was trimmed by 3 bases and the J gene end by 4 bases; junction bases not matched to a gene: 6.

The V gene is TRBV20-1, the J gene TRBJ2-7; 8 bases are a match to TRBD2. In germline, CDR1 is DFQATT, CDR2 SNEGSKA (reference sequence). V lost 0 bases to trimming and J lost 4 bases; unmatched junction nucleotides: 8. CDR3 size: 15 residues. This CDR3 is CSARDPSGSRYEQYF. CDR3 sequence (DNA): TGCAGTGCTAGAGACCCGAGCGGGAGTCGTTACGAGCAGTACTTC.

This clonotype was seen a handful of times. The rearrangement joins TRBV19 to TRBJ1-4; TRBD1 matches 9 bases. CDR1 is LNHDA and CDR2 is SQIVND in the germline V gene (reference sequence). CDR3 length: 17 amino acids. J gave up 8 bases and V 5 bases, and 15 bases lay outside the gene matches. The DNA of the CDR3 is TGTGCCAGTAGTGTGATCGAAACCGGGACAGGGAAAGAAAAACTGTTTTTT. It is translated as CASSVIETGTGKEKLFF.